This T cell receptor beta chain comes out of a study of T cell changes during pregnancy in multiple sclerosis. Sequenced by immunoSEQ multiplex PCR; TCRdb stores in-frame clones only, minus some. The sample has 37,000 or so clones, roughly 94% seen once; the top ten hold 1.5% to 2%. The sequencing here drew on peripheral blood, taken in the third trimester of pregnancy. The sequence was collected from a female donor with multiple sclerosis, enrolled in a pregnancy study.

The CDR3 spells CASSSGGTTHYGYTF. For the CDR3, the DNA is TGTGCCAGCAGTTCAGGGGGAACCACTCACTATGGCTACACCTTC. This chain links TRBV28 with TRBJ1-2, with TRBD1 identical over 7 bases. This CDR3 contains 15 residues. V dropped 4 bases and J dropped 3; count of bases not matched to a gene: 8. Per the germline V gene, CDR1 is MDHEN and CDR2 is SYDVKM.